Sequencing of this TCR beta chain was carried out in a study of T cell responses to AZD1222 COVID-19 vaccine. Whole-study results and caveats: Females outnumbered males among donors, who were mostly white British; clonal diversity was possibly underestimated. Reports say nearly half of spike-specific TCRs go after unmutated variant regions. Of the AZD1222 recipients, only six were seropositive at baseline. Spike-specific TCR breadth and depth grew following two AZD1222 doses.

The CDR3 has 10 residues. With regard to this clone: Its matching antigen is unknown.

Produced via immunoSEQ multiplex PCR; TCRdb's table is partial and in-frame only. The sample shows 150,000 to 200,000 clones, 85% to 95% of them seen only once. The chain uses TRBV21-1 and TRBJ2-3. TRBV21-1 is annotated as a pseudogene. The specimen comprised peripheral blood, sampled on day 0 of AZD1222 vaccination. The receptor comes from an adult in good health. The CDR3 protein is CARGDNTQYF. For the CDR3, the DNA is TGTGCCAGGGGGGATAATACGCAGTATTTT.